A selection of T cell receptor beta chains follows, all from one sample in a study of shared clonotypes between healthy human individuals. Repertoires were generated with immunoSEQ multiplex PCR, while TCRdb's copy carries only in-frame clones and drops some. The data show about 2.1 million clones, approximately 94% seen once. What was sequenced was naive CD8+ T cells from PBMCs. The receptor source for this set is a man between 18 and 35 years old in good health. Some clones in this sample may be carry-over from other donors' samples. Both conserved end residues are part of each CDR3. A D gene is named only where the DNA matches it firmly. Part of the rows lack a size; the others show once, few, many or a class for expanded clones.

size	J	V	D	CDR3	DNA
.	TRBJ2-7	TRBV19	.	CASSIAGVSYEQYF	TGTGCCAGTAGTATCGCAGGGGTCTCCTACGAGCAGTACTTC
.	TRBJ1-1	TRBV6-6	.	CASSYSGGGTEAFF	TGTGCCAGCAGTTACAGCGGCGGGGGCACTGAAGCTTTCTTT
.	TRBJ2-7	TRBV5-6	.	CASSLGQGIDEQYF	TGTGCCAGCAGCTTGGGGCAGGGGATAGACGAGCAGTACTTC
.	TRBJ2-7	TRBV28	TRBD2	CATQLAGSYEQYF	TGTGCCACCCAACTAGCGGGCTCCTACGAGCAGTACTTC
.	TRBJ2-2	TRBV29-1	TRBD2	CSVGAGANGELFF	TGCAGCGTTGGAGCGGGAGCGAACGGGGAGCTGTTTTTT
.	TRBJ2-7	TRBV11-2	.	CASSFGGTYEQYF	TGTGCCAGCAGCTTTGGGGGGACCTACGAGCAGTACTTC
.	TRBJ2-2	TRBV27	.	CASYSPGSWTGELFF	TGTGCCAGCTATTCCCCAGGTTCGTGGACCGGGGAGCTGTTTTTT
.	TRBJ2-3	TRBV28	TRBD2	CASSLALTSGRRF	TGTGCCAGCAGTTTGGCCCTGACTAGCGGGAGACGATTT
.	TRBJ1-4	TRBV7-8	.	CASSSSGPFQKLFF	TGTGCCAGCAGCTCGTCCGGACCCTTCCAAAAACTGTTTTTT
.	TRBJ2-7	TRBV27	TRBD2	CASRAGGSYEQYF	TGTGCCAGCAGAGCGGGAGGCTCCTACGAGCAGTACTTC
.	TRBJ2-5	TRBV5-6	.	CASSLEEAAGTQYF	TGTGCCAGCAGCTTGGAGGAAGCGGCGGGGACCCAGTACTTC
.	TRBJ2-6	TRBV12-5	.	CASGHQPMTDASSGANVLTF	TGTGCTAGTGGCCACCAACCAATGACGGACGCCTCAAGTGGGGCCAACGTCCTGACTTTC
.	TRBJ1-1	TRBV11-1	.	CASSLSRVAEAFF	TGTGCCAGCAGCTTAAGTAGGGTTGCTGAAGCTTTCTTT
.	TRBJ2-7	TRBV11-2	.	CASSSARVYEQYF	TGTGCCAGCAGCTCCGCCAGGGTCTACGAGCAGTACTTC
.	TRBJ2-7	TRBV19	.	CASSPLWRGTYEQYF	TGTGCCAGTAGTCCCCTATGGAGGGGAACCTACGAGCAGTACTTC
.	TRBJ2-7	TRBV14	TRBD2	CASSPLGLAGVVYEQYF	TGTGCCAGCAGCCCACTGGGACTAGCGGGAGTTGTCTACGAGCAGTACTTC
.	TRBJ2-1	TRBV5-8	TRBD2	CASSLSPSGRGYNEQFF	TGTGCCAGCAGCCTGTCCCCGAGCGGGAGGGGCTACAATGAGCAGTTCTTC
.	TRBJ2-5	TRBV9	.	CASSSEVRETQYF	TGTGCCAGCAGCTCGGAGGTTCGGGAGACCCAGTACTTC
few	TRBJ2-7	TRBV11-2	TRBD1	CASSLIHRQGGVYEQYF	TGTGCCAGCAGCTTAATACACCGACAGGGGGGTGTCTACGAGCAGTACTTC
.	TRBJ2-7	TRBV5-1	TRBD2	CASSLQREGRRNEQYF	TGCGCCAGCAGCTTGCAGCGGGAGGGCCGCCGCAACGAGCAGTACTTC
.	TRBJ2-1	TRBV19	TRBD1	CASTAGTELYNEQFF	TGTGCCAGTACCGCCGGGACAGAACTCTACAATGAGCAGTTCTTC
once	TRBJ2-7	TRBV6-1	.	CASSEAGGLAGYEQYF	TGTGCCAGCAGTGAAGCGGGGGGCTTGGCGGGTTACGAGCAGTACTTC
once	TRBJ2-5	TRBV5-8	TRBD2	CASSLGASGNRETQYF	TGTGCCAGCAGCTTGGGGGCTAGCGGGAATCGAGAGACCCAGTACTTC
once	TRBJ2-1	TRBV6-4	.	CASSTLGGGKNEQFF	TGTGCCAGCAGTACCCTAGGGGGGGGTAAAAATGAGCAGTTCTTC
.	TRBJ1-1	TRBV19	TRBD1	CASSSLTRGDRVTEAFF	TGTGCCAGTTCTTCCCTCACTAGAGGGGACAGGGTTACTGAAGCTTTCTTT
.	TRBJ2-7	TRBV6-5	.	CASRPPGPPYEQYF	TGTGCCAGCAGACCTCCGGGACCCCCCTACGAGCAGTACTTC